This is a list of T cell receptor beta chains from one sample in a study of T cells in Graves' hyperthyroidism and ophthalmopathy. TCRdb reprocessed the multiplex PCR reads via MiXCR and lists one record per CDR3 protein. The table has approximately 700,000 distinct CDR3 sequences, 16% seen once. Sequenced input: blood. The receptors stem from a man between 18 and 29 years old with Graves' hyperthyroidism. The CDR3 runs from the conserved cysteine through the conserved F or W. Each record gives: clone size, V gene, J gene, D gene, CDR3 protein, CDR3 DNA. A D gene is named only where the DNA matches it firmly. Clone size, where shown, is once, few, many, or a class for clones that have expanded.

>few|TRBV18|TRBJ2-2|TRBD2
CASSRSAGGNTGELFF
TGTGCCAGCTCCCGATCGGCGGGAGGGAACACCGGGGAGCTGTTTTTT
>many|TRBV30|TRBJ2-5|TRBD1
CAWMRQGEETQYF
TGTGCCTGGATGAGACAGGGGGAAGAGACCCAGTACTTC
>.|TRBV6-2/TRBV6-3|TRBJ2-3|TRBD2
CASTRIWTSVSTGTQYF
TGTGCCAGCACCAGGATTTGGACTAGCGTGAGCACAGGTACGCAGTATTTT
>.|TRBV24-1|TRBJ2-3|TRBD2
CATSDEAGLAVPDTQYF
TGTGCCACCAGTGATGAGGCGGGACTAGCTGTACCAGATACGCAGTATTTT
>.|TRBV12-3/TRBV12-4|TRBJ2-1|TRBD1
CASSFSGTGNNEQFF
TGTGCCAGCAGTTTTTCCGGGACAGGGAACAATGAGCAGTTCTTC
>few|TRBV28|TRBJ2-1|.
CASSSRGAPFF
TGTGCCAGCAGTTCCCGGGGGGCCCCGTTCTTC
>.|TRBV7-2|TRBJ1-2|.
CASSLRGSAGLNGYTF
TGTGCCAGCAGCTTAAGGGGGTCTGCGGGGTTGAACGGCTACACCTTC
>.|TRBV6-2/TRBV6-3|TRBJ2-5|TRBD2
CASSPRTSGSGETQYF
TGTGCCAGCAGCCCCCGTACTAGCGGGAGCGGGGAGACCCAGTACTTC
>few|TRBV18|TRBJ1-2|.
CASSPERPAGTYGYTF
TGTGCCAGCTCACCAGAGAGACCGGCTGGGACCTATGGCTACACCTTC
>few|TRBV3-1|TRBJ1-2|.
CASSQDMDPDYGYTF
TGTGCCAGCAGCCAAGATATGGATCCGGACTATGGCTACACCTTC
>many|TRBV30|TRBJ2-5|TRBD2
CAWRISGRQETQYF
TGTGCCTGGAGAATTAGCGGGAGACAGGAGACCCAGTACTTC
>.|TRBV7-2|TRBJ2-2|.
CASSLPRVNGELFF
TGTGCCAGCAGCTTACCCAGGGTGAACGGGGAGCTGTTTTTT
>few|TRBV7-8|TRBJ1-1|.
CASSLAQYNTEAFF
TGTGCCAGCAGCTTAGCCCAGTATAACACTGAAGCTTTCTTT
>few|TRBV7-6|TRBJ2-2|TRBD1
CASSLTGGMAGELFF
TGTGCCAGCAGCTTGACAGGGGGCATGGCCGGGGAGCTGTTTTTT
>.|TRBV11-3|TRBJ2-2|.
CASSRSPSSGELFF
TGTGCCAGCAGTCGAAGTCCCAGCAGCGGGGAGCTGTTTTTT
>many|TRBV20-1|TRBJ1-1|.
CSTQGIGTEAFF
TGCAGTACACAGGGAATCGGCACTGAAGCTTTCTTT
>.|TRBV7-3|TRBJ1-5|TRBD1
CASSLLHAGQVTYSNQPQHF
TGTGCCAGCAGCTTACTCCATGCGGGACAGGTGACATATAGCAATCAGCCCCAGCATTTT
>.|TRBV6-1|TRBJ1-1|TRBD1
CASNQGVGNTEAFF
TGTGCCAGCAACCAGGGGGTTGGGAACACTGAAGCTTTCTTT
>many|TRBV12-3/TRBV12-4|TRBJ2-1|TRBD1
CASRGTGSYNEQFF
TGTGCCAGCAGGGGGACAGGATCCTACAATGAGCAGTTCTTC
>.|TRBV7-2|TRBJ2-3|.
CASSLVWGFGGDTQYF
TGTGCCAGCAGCTTAGTTTGGGGTTTTGGGGGAGATACGCAGTATTTT
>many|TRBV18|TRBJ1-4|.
CASSPPTALREKLFF
TGTGCCAGCTCACCACCGACGGCGCTACGTGAAAAACTGTTTTTT
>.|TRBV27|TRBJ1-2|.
CASTGTGGGYTF
TGTGCCAGCACCGGGACCGGAGGTGGCTACACCTTC
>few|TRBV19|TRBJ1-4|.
CACSVSTNEKLFF
TGTGCCTGCTCAGTGTCAACTAATGAAAAACTGTTTTTT
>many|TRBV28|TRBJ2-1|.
CASSLTSYEQFF
TGTGCCAGCAGTTTAACTAGCTATGAGCAGTTCTTC
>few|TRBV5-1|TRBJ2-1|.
CASSLEWVSEQFF
TGCGCCAGCAGCTTGGAGTGGGTAAGCGAGCAGTTCTTC
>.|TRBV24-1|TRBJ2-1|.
CATSEETRVNEQFF
TGTGCCACCAGTGAGGAGACCAGGGTCAATGAGCAGTTCTTC
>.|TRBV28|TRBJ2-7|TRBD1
CASSLAGTGIYEQYF
TGTGCCAGCAGTTTGGCCGGGACAGGGATTTACGAGCAGTACTTC
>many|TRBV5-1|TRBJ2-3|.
CASSLASRLSTDTQYF
TGCGCCAGCAGCTTGGCAAGTCGCCTCAGCACAGATACGCAGTATTTT
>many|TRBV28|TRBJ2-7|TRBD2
CASTPGVAGVGEQYF
TGTGCCAGCACCCCGGGAGTAGCGGGAGTAGGCGAGCAGTACTTC
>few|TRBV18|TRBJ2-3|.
CASSPSTSSADTQYF
TGTGCCAGCTCACCGTCTACATCATCGGCAGATACGCAGTATTTT
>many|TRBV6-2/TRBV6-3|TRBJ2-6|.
CASRLSGANVLTF
TGTGCCAGCCGGCTTAGCGGGGCCAACGTCCTGACTTTC
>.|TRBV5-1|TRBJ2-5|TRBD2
CASSFNSPSGRAGYF
TGCGCCAGCAGCTTCAACAGTCCTAGCGGGAGAGCGGGGTACTTC
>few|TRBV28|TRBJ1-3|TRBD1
CASSFFGDRAPGNTIYF
TGTGCCAGCAGTTTCTTCGGGGACAGGGCCCCTGGAAACACCATATATTTT
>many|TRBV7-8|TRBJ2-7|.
CASSPTRGASYEQYF
TGTGCCAGCAGCCCCACCCGGGGGGCCTCCTACGAGCAGTACTTC
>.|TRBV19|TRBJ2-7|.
CASSIGGLGGYEQYF
TGTGCCAGTAGTATCGGGGGGCTTGGGGGCTACGAGCAGTACTTC
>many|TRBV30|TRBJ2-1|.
CAWSQGVSSYNEQFF
TGTGCCTGGAGTCAAGGGGTAAGCTCCTACAATGAGCAGTTCTTC
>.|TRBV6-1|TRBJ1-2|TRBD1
CAIGQGSGYGYTF
TGTGCCATTGGACAGGGCTCCGGCTATGGCTACACCTTC
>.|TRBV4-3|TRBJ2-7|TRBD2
CASSQGASGSSYEQYF
TGCGCCAGCAGCCAAGGGGCTAGCGGGAGCTCCTACGAGCAGTACTTC
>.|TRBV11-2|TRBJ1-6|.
CASSSLRGNSPLHF
TGTGCCAGCAGCTCCCTTCGAGGAAATTCACCCCTCCACTTT
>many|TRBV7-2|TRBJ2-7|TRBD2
CASSLGGTISYEQYF
TGTGCCAGCAGCTTAGGAGGGACTATCTCCTACGAGCAGTACTTC
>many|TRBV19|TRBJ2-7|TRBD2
CASSTREGYEQYF
TGTGCCAGTAGTACCAGGGAGGGCTACGAGCAGTACTTC
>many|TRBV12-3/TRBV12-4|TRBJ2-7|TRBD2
CASSFLAGGSDEQYF
TGTGCCAGCAGTTTCCTAGCGGGAGGTTCCGACGAGCAGTACTTC
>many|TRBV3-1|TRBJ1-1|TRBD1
CASSQTGSNTEAFF
TGTGCCAGCAGCCAGACAGGGTCGAACACTGAAGCTTTCTTT
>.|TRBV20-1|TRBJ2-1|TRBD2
CSASKRGVSYNEQFF
TGCAGTGCTAGCAAGCGGGGGGTCTCCTACAATGAGCAGTTCTTC
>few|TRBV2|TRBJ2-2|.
CASTGTANTGELFF
TGTGCCAGCACCGGGACTGCGAACACCGGGGAGCTGTTTTTT
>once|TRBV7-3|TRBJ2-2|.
CASSFGRDGRGELFF
TGTGCCAGCAGCTTTGGCAGGGATGGGCGCGGGGAGCTGTTTTTT
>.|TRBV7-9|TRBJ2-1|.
CASSLARNSNEQFF
TGTGCCAGCAGCTTAGCCAGGAACTCCAATGAGCAGTTCTTC
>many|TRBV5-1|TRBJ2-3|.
CASSTSGQDTQYF
TGCGCCAGCAGCACGTCGGGGCAGGATACGCAGTATTTT
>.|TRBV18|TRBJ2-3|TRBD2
CASSQLPTSGTSGVTDTQYF
TGTGCCAGCTCACAATTACCGACTAGCGGGACCTCCGGGGTCACAGATACGCAGTATTTT
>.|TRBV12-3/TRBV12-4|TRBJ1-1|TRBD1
CASSRGQGRSEAFF
TGTGCCAGCAGTCGGGGACAGGGTAGATCTGAAGCTTTCTTT
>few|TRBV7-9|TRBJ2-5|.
CASSLALFQETQYF
TGTGCCAGCAGCTTAGCTTTGTTCCAAGAGACCCAGTACTTC
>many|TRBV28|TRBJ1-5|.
CASRREESNQPQHF
TGTGCCAGCAGGAGGGAGGAGAGCAATCAGCCCCAGCATTTT